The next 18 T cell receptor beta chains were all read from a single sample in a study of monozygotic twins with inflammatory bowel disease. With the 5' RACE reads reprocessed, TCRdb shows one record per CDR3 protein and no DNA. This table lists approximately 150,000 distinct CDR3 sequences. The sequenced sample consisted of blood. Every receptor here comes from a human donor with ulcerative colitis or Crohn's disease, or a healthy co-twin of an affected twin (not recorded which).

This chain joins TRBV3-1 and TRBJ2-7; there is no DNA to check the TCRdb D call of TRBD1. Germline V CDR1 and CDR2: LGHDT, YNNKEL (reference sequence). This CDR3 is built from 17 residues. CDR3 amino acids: CASSDVGYRDRGYEQYF.

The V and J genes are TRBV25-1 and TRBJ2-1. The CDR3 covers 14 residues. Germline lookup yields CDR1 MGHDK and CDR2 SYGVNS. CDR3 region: CASSVRGSYNEQFF.

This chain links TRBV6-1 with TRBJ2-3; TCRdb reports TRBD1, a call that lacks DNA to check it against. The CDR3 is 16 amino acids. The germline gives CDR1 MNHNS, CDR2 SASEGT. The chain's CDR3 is CASSASSWDPADTQYF.

The CDR3 sequence is CASSPLKWMASGGTDTQYF. V usage is TRBV18 and J usage is TRBJ2-3; the TCRdb D gene call, TRBD2, has no DNA to confirm it. Germline V CDR1 and CDR2: KGHSH, LQKENI. The CDR3 covers 19 residues.

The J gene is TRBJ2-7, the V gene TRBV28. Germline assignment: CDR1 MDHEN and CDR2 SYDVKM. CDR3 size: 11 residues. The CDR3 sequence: CASSLYPEQYF.

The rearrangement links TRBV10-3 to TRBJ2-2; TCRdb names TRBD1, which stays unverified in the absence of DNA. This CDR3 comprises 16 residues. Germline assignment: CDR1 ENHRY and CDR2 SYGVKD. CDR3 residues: CAISEYRTEHTGELFF.

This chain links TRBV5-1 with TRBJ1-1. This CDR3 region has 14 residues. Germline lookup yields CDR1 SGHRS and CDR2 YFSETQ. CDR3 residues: CASSPGGELTEAFF.

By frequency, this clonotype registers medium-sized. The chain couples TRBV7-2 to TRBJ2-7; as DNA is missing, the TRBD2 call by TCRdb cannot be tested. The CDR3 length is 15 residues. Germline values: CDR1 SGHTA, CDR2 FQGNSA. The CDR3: CASSPGLAGGDEQYF.

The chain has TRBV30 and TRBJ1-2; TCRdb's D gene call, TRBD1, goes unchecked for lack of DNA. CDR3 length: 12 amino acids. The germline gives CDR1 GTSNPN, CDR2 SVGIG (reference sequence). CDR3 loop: CAWSDRENGYTF.

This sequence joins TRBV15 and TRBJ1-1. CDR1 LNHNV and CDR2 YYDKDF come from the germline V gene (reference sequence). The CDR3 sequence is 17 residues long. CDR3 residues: CATSRGGVRGARTEAFF.

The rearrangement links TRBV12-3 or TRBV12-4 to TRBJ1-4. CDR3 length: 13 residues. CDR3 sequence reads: CASSYATNEKLFF.

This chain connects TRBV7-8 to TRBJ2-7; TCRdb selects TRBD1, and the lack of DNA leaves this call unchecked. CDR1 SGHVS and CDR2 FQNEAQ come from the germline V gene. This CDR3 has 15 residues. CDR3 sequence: CASSRLSGQRYEQYF.

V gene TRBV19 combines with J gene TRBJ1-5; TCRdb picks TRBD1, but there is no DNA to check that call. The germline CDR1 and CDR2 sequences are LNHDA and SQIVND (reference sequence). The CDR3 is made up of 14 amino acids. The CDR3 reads CASHDRNRDQPQHF.

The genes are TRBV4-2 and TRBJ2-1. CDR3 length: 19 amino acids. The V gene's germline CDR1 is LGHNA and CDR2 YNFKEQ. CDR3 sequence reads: CASSQDLRWVERTHNEQFF.

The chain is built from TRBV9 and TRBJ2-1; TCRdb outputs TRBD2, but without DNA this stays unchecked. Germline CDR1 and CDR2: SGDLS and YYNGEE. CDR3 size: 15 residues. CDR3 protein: CASSPTTSAGDEQFF.

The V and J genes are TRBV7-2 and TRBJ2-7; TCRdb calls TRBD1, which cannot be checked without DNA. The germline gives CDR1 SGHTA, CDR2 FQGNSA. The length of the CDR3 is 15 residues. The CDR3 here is CASSFTGGPTYEQYF.

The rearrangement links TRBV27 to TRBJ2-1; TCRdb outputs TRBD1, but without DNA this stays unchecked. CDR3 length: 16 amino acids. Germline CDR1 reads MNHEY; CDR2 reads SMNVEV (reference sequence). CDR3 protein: CASSLALAGSYNEQFF.

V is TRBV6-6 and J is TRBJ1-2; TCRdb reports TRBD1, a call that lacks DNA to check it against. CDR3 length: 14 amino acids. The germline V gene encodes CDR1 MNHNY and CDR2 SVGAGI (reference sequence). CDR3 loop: CASSRDRGNYGYTF.